This is a list of T cell receptor beta chains from one sample in a study of early T cells in non-severe SARS-CoV-2 infection. Each CDR3 protein is one row after TCRdb ran MiXCR on the 5' RACE reads. The sample includes 28,000 or so distinct CDR3 sequences, 5.3% seen only once; the top ten take 4% to 5.5%. Sequencing input: whole blood. The origin of the receptors is an adult who was a healthcare worker with PCR-confirmed SARS-CoV-2 infection or an uninfected control (not recorded which). CDR3s include the opening cysteine and the closing phenylalanine or tryptophan. Fields, in order: D gene, clone size, V gene, J gene, CDR3 DNA, CDR3 protein. A D gene is named only where the DNA matches it firmly. Only some rows state a clone size, as once, few, many or a class for expanded clones.

d_call: TRBD1
clone_size: many
v_call: TRBV28
j_call: TRBJ2-7
cdr3_nt: TGTGCCAGCAGTTTTGAGAGGACAGGGCGCGAGCAGTACTTC
cdr3_aa: CASSFERTGREQYF

d_call: .
clone_size: many
v_call: TRBV20-1
j_call: TRBJ1-1
cdr3_nt: TGCAGTGCCCCGGACGGCTACACTGAAGCTTTCTTT
cdr3_aa: CSAPDGYTEAFF

d_call: .
clone_size: many
v_call: TRBV29-1
j_call: TRBJ2-1
cdr3_nt: TGCAGCGTTGAACGGGAGAACGCCTACAATGAGCAGTTCTTC
cdr3_aa: CSVERENAYNEQFF

d_call: TRBD2
clone_size: many
v_call: TRBV20-1
j_call: TRBJ2-5
cdr3_nt: TGCAGTGCTAGGGGCGCTAGCGGGAGAGTTCAGGAGACCCAGTACTTC
cdr3_aa: CSARGASGRVQETQYF

d_call: .
clone_size: few
v_call: TRBV15
j_call: TRBJ2-3
cdr3_nt: TGTGCCACCAGCAGAGTGGGCCCCACAGATACGCAGTATTTT
cdr3_aa: CATSRVGPTDTQYF

d_call: .
clone_size: many
v_call: TRBV28
j_call: TRBJ1-5
cdr3_nt: TGTGCCAGCAGCGACAGCTCCGCTAGTCAGCCCCAGCATTTT
cdr3_aa: CASSDSSASQPQHF

d_call: .
clone_size: .
v_call: TRBV18
j_call: TRBJ2-5
cdr3_nt: TGTGCCAGCTCACCAAGGGAGACCCAGTACTTC
cdr3_aa: CASSPRETQYF

d_call: .
clone_size: many
v_call: TRBV28
j_call: TRBJ1-5
cdr3_nt: TGTGCCAGCAGTTTCGGGCAGGGGCCAAGCAATCAGCCCCAGCATTTT
cdr3_aa: CASSFGQGPSNQPQHF

d_call: .
clone_size: many
v_call: TRBV12-3/TRBV12-4
j_call: TRBJ2-7
cdr3_nt: TGTGCCAGCACCTGGACGGGGGCCTACGAGCAGTACTTC
cdr3_aa: CASTWTGAYEQYF

d_call: TRBD2
clone_size: many
v_call: TRBV7-7
j_call: TRBJ2-3
cdr3_nt: TGTGCCAGCAGCTTGAGGCCTCGACTAGCGGGAGCTGCAGATACGCAGTATTTT
cdr3_aa: CASSLRPRLAGAADTQYF

d_call: TRBD1
clone_size: many
v_call: TRBV5-5
j_call: TRBJ1-4
cdr3_nt: TGTGCCAGCAGCCAACAGACAGGGTTCAATGAAAAACTGTTTTTT
cdr3_aa: CASSQQTGFNEKLFF

d_call: .
clone_size: .
v_call: TRBV28
j_call: TRBJ2-5
cdr3_nt: TGTGCCAGCACCGGGACATACCAAGAGACCCAGTACTTC
cdr3_aa: CASTGTYQETQYF

d_call: .
clone_size: .
v_call: TRBV4-3
j_call: TRBJ1-1
cdr3_nt: TGCGCCAGCAGCCACCTAAACTTGAACACTGAAGCTTTCTTT
cdr3_aa: CASSHLNLNTEAFF

d_call: TRBD2
clone_size: few
v_call: TRBV9
j_call: TRBJ2-1
cdr3_nt: TGTGCCAGCAGCGTAGGGTCCGGCGGGAGGGGTAATGAGCAGTTCTTC
cdr3_aa: CASSVGSGGRGNEQFF

d_call: .
clone_size: many
v_call: TRBV4-1
j_call: TRBJ1-1
cdr3_nt: TGCGCCAGCAGCCAAGAGGCACACCTAAACACTGAAGCTTTCTTT
cdr3_aa: CASSQEAHLNTEAFF

d_call: .
clone_size: many
v_call: TRBV20-1
j_call: TRBJ2-5
cdr3_nt: TGCAGTGGCTACCTTGGGCCCGAGCAAGAGACCCAGTACTTC
cdr3_aa: CSGYLGPEQETQYF

d_call: TRBD1
clone_size: many
v_call: TRBV11-2
j_call: TRBJ2-1
cdr3_nt: TGTGCCAGCAGCCCACATCCGGGACAGGGGGCATATGAGCAGTTCTTC
cdr3_aa: CASSPHPGQGAYEQFF

d_call: .
clone_size: many
v_call: TRBV4-1
j_call: TRBJ2-3
cdr3_nt: TGCGCCAGCAGCCAGTCCCTGTCAGATACGCAGTATTTT
cdr3_aa: CASSQSLSDTQYF

d_call: .
clone_size: many
v_call: TRBV2
j_call: TRBJ1-3
cdr3_nt: TGTGCCAGCAGTGAAGGGAGCTCTGGAAACACCATATATTTT
cdr3_aa: CASSEGSSGNTIYF

d_call: TRBD2
clone_size: many
v_call: TRBV12-3/TRBV12-4
j_call: TRBJ2-7
cdr3_nt: TGTGCCAGCAGATTTAGCGGGACCACCTACGAGCAGTACTTC
cdr3_aa: CASRFSGTTYEQYF

d_call: .
clone_size: many
v_call: TRBV25-1
j_call: TRBJ1-4
cdr3_nt: TGTGCCAGCAGTGGGGGGGCTCGGGTTAATGAAAAACTGTTTTTT
cdr3_aa: CASSGGARVNEKLFF

d_call: .
clone_size: many
v_call: TRBV9
j_call: TRBJ2-4
cdr3_nt: TGTGCCAGCAGCGTAGAACGCCTTTTTTTCATTCAGTACTTC
cdr3_aa: CASSVERLFFIQYF